This T cell receptor (beta chain) came from a study of T-cell reconstitution after alpha-beta-depleted transplantation in children. As to this clonotype: Its antigen is as yet unknown.

General observations from the study: The origin of high day-60 TCRbeta diversity in some patients lay in surviving recipient T cells and thymic progenitors.

Unique molecular identifiers tagged the TCRbeta library. MiXCR, applied by TCRdb to the PCR reads, yields one record per CDR3 protein. The sample contains about 310,000 distinct CDR3 sequences, approximately 20% of which appear only once. Material: PBMCs, mostly from graft donor cells, obtained 180 days after TCRalphabeta/CD19-depleted stem cell transplant. This clonotype was obtained from a male patient between 5 and 17 years old who had a stem cell transplant for acute lymphoblastic leukemia, so the T cells may come from the graft donor.

This CDR3 is CASSQGRDYLGSYEQYF. For the CDR3, the DNA is TGCGCCAGCAGCCAAGGACGGGACTACCTAGGATCCTACGAGCAGTACTTC. The rearrangement joins TRBV4-1 to TRBJ2-7, with TRBD2 matching over 7 bases. CDR1 MGHRA and CDR2 YSYEKL come from the germline V gene. The CDR3 length is 17 residues. V shed 1 base and J 1 base; nucleotides not matched to a gene: 10.